The 18 T cell receptor beta chains reported below all come from one sample, sequenced in a study of T cell responses to AZD1222 COVID-19 vaccine. Produced via immunoSEQ multiplex PCR; TCRdb's table is partial and in-frame only. This table holds tens of thousands of clones, roughly nine tenths found once. The sequences come from peripheral blood, collected on day 0 of AZD1222 vaccination. Source of these receptors: an adult in good health.

V gene TRBV5-1 combines with J gene TRBJ2-3, with 8 bases aligning to TRBD1. Germline V gene data show CDR1 as SGHRS and CDR2 as YFSETQ. After removal of 3 bases from V and 6 bases from J, the junction contained 6 bases not matched to a gene. There are 14 residues in the CDR3. CDR3 bases: TGCGCCAGCAGCTCCAGGGGGCTCGGGGATACGCAGTATTTT. Amino acids: CASSSRGLGDTQYF.

The rearrangement uses TRBV11-2 and TRBJ2-3, with D maybe TRBD1 (5 bases). The CDR3 covers 17 residues. Germline CDR1 reads SGHAT; CDR2 reads FQNNGV. The V gene lost 1 base and the J gene lost 4 bases, with 18 bases spanning the gap. CDR3 DNA: TGTGCCAGCAGCTTAGGCTTTAGGCAGGGATATGCAGATACGCAGTATTTT. The encoded protein is CASSLGFRQGYADTQYF.

The chain has TRBV5-1 and TRBJ1-4; D might be TRBD1 (5 bases). This CDR3 has 15 residues. V was cut by 2 bases and J by 4 bases, with 12 bases left in between. Germline V gene sequence: CDR1 SGHRS, CDR2 YFSETQ. The DNA of the CDR3 is TGCGCCAGCAGCTTCCTTGGGGGGGTTAATGAAAAACTGTTTTTT. This translates into CASSFLGGVNEKLFF.

The rearrangement uses TRBV7-3 and TRBJ2-2; D might be TRBD2 (6 bases). The length of the CDR3 is 18 residues. The germline CDR1 and CDR2 sequences are SGHTA and FQGTGA. V lost 0 bases to trimming and J lost 3 bases, with 17 bases between them. The CDR3, as DNA: TGTGCCAGCAGCTTAACCCCGAGGGGCGGGACCTACACCGGGGAGCTGTTTTTT. Residues: CASSLTPRGGTYTGELFF.

The chain is built from TRBV5-1 and TRBJ1-4, with TRBD1 matching over 9 bases. V lost 7 bases to trimming and J lost 8 bases; unmatched junction nucleotides: 15. The CDR3 runs 16 residues. The germline CDR1 and CDR2 sequences are SGHRS and YFSETQ. The CDR3 here is CASSPGQGGIGEKLFF. DNA of the CDR3: TGCGCCAGCTCGCCGGGACAGGGTGGAATAGGGGAAAAACTGTTTTTT. Full variable domain (rest looked up from reference TRBV5-1 and TRBJ1-4): KAGVTQTPRYLIKTRGQQVTLSCSPISGHRSVSWYQQTPGQGLQFLFEYFSETQRNKGNFPGRFSGRQFSNSRSEMNVSTLELGDSALYLCASSPGQGGIGEKLFFGSGTQLSVL.

The chain joins TRBV10-1 to TRBJ2-7; 7 bases align to TRBD2. CDR3 length equals 15 residues. Losses at the gene ends were 2 bases for V and 4 bases for J; bases not matched to a gene: 8. Germline V gene data show CDR1 as WNHNN and CDR2 as SYGVQD (reference sequence). CDR3 in DNA: TGCGCCAGCAGTGAGGGGTCTAGCGGACCTTACGAGCAGTACTTC. Translated: CASSEGSSGPYEQYF.

The J gene is TRBJ1-6, the V gene TRBV15, with no clear D. This CDR3 is built from 15 residues. Trimming shortened V by 4 bases and J by 8 bases, and 15 bases separated the two germline ends. CDR1 LNHNV and CDR2 YYDKDF come from the germline V gene (reference sequence). In nucleotides, the CDR3 is TGTGCCACCAGCACCCCAGCTAACGGCGATTCACCCCTCCACTTT. Translating it yields CATSTPANGDSPLHF. The variable domain in full, with the rest retrieved from reference TRBV15 and TRBJ1-6, is DAMVIQNPRYQVTQFGKPVTLSCSQTLNHNVMYWYQQKSSQAPKLLFHYYDKDFNNEADTPDNFQSRRPNTSFCFLDIRSPGLGDTAMYLCATSTPANGDSPLHFGNGTRLTVT.

This chain joins TRBV7-9 and TRBJ2-1; D call uncertain. V dropped 5 bases and J dropped 10 bases, with 12 bases sitting between them. Germline CDR1 and CDR2: SEHNR and FQNEAQ (reference sequence). The CDR3 has 12 residues. The CDR3 is CASSTLGREQFF. In DNA, the CDR3 is TGTGCCAGCAGCACCTTAGGAAGGGAGCAGTTCTTC.

This sequence joins TRBV10-3 and TRBJ2-4; tentatively, D is TRBD1 (5 bases). The CDR3 is made up of 14 amino acids. The germline gives CDR1 ENHRY, CDR2 SYGVKD. Trimming pared 0 bases from V and 7 bases from J, leaving 10 bases between. CDR3 in amino acids: CAISESNPGNIQYF. In DNA form, the CDR3 reads TGTGCCATCAGTGAGTCGAACCCAGGGAACATTCAGTACTTC.

The genes are TRBV18 and TRBJ1-1, with TRBD1 matching 10 bases. CDR3 size: 14 residues. CDR1 KGHSH and CDR2 LQKENI come from the germline V gene. The V gene end was trimmed by 8 bases and the J gene end by 12 bases; junction bases not matched to a gene: 15. The CDR3 nucleotides are TGTGCCAGCAATGACGGGACAGGGGCTATCGAACCTTTCTTT. It encodes CASNDGTGAIEPFF.

This clone came up once. The chain carries TRBV7-2 and TRBJ2-2, with 9 bases aligning to TRBD1. The germline gives CDR1 SGHTA, CDR2 FQGNSA. The junction had 3 bases not matched to a gene; V was cut back by 3 bases and J by 4 bases. There are 15 residues in the CDR3. CDR3 residues: CASSLDRGSTGELFF. Written as DNA, the CDR3 is TGTGCCAGCAGCTTGGACAGGGGTAGCACCGGGGAGCTGTTTTTT.

The genes are TRBV5-1 and TRBJ2-1; no reliable D call. Germline CDR1 and CDR2: SGHRS and YFSETQ. The CDR3 is made up of 15 amino acids. Trimming pared 2 bases from V and 3 bases from J, leaving 12 bases between. The CDR3 sequence is CASSFGGSGYNEQFF. As DNA, the CDR3 is TGCGCCAGCAGCTTTGGTGGGTCCGGCTACAATGAGCAGTTCTTC.

This sequence joins TRBV7-3 and TRBJ2-7; 9 bases fit TRBD2. The J segment lost 3 bases and the V segment lost 5 bases, leaving 11 bases of the junction unmatched. CDR1 and CDR2 from the germline V gene are SGHTA and FQGTGA. The CDR3 is made up of 16 amino acids. CDR3 coding DNA: TGTGCCAGCAGCCCGACTCCGGCGGGAGGGGGCTACGAGCAGTACTTC. It yields the protein CASSPTPAGGGYEQYF.

In this sample, this clone turned up once. This chain uses TRBV30 with TRBJ1-3; no clear D. The CDR3 spans 12 residues. V was clipped by 1 base and J by 4 bases, with 5 bases between them. Germline V CDR1 and CDR2: GTSNPN, SVGIG (reference sequence). The chain's CDR3 is CAWSAGGNTIYF. Written as DNA, the CDR3 is TGTGCCTGGAGTGCGGGGGGAAACACCATATATTTT.

The chain is built from TRBV11-2 and TRBJ2-1, with 8 bases aligning to TRBD2. Germline V gives CDR1 SGHAT, CDR2 FQNNGV. CDR3 length equals 15 residues. Unmatched junction bases numbered 11, after V lost 6 bases and J lost 7 bases. DNA for the CDR3: TGTGCCAGCAGACTCGGGTGGCTAGCGGGTAATGAGCAGTTCTTC. It is translated as CASRLGWLAGNEQFF.

The chain employs TRBV7-9 and TRBJ2-6; no clear D. Germline CDR1 SEHNR, CDR2 FQNEAQ (reference sequence). The CDR3 runs to 18 residues. V was trimmed by 2 bases and J by 0 bases, leaving 14 bases between them. The CDR3 reads CASSLYPGFGSGANVLTF. The CDR3 bases are TGTGCCAGCAGCTTATATCCCGGGTTCGGCTCTGGGGCCAACGTCCTGACTTTC. Combining the CDR3 with reference TRBV7-9 and TRBJ2-6 gives the whole variable domain DTGVSQNPRHKITKRGQNVTFRCDPISEHNRLYWYRQTLGQGPEFLTYFQNEAQLEKSRLLSDRFSAERPKGSFSTLEIQRTEQGDSAMYLCASSLYPGFGSGANVLTFGAGSRLTVL.

This chain uses TRBV5-1 with TRBJ2-1, with no clear D. In germline, CDR1 is SGHRS, CDR2 YFSETQ. Trimming pared 0 bases from V and 6 bases from J, leaving 10 bases between. CDR3 length: 14 amino acids. CDR3 coding DNA: TGCGCCAGCAGCTTGGGGCATAGCAGCAATGAGCAGTTCTTC. It specifies CASSLGHSSNEQFF.

The CDR3 bases are TGCGCCAGCAGCTTGGCGGGGGCTAGCGGCCAAGAGACCCAGTACTTC. The encoded protein is CASSLAGASGQETQYF. The rearrangement links TRBV5-1 to TRBJ2-5, with a possible D match to TRBD2 (7 bases). Trimming cost V 0 bases and J 1 base, with 13 bases left between them. This CDR3 has 16 residues. Germline lookup yields CDR1 SGHRS and CDR2 YFSETQ.